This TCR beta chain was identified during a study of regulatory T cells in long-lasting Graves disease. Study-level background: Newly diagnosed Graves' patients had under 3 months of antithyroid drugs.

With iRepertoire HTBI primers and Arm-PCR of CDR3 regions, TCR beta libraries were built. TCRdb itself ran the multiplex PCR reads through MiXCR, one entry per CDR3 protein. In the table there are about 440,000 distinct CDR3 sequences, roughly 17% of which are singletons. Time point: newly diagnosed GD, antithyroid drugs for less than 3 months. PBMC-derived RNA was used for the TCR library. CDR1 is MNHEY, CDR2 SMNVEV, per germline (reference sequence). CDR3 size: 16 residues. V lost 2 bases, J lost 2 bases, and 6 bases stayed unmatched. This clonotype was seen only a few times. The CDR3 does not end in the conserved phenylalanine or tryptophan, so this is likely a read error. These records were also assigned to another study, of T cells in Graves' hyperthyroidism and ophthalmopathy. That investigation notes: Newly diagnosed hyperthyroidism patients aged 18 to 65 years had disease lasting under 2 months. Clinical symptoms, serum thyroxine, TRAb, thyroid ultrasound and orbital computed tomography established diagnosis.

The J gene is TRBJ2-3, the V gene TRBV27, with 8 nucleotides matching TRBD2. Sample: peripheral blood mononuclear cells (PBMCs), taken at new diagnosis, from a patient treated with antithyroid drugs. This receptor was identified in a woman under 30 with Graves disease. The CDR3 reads CASSLEGREATDTQYS. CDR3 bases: TGTGCCAGCAGTTTAGAGGGGCGGGAGGCCACAGATACGCAGTATTCT.